This entry lists 27 T cell receptor beta chains sequenced from one sample in a study of beta chain features in type 1 diabetes. The sequenced template was cDNA made from the entire isolated RNA. Sequencing used immunoSEQ multiplex PCR; TCRdb keeps in-frame clones, though not all of them. The table records approximately 470,000 clones, 25% to 35% of them present only once. Sequenced material: naive CD4+ T cells from blood. The origin of the receptors is a man younger than 35 in good health.

V gene TRBV30 combines with J gene TRBJ2-5, with a possible D match to TRBD2 (6 bases). Germline V gene sequence: CDR1 GTSNPN, CDR2 SVGIG (reference sequence). This CDR3 has 14 residues. V shed 0 bases and J shed 7 bases, with 15 bases lying between them. The CDR3 DNA reads TGTGCCTGGAGTGTAGGGACTGCGTTTGGGACCCAGTACTTC. Its protein product is CAWSVGTAFGTQYF.

About this clone: Other DNA variants within this sample encode the same CDR3. This chain uses TRBV5-4 with TRBJ2-1; TRBD1 matches at 8 bases. CDR3 length: 15 amino acids. Germline CDR1 is SGHNT and CDR2 is YYREEE (reference sequence). V lost 0 bases to trimming and J lost 4 bases; unmatched junction nucleotides: 3. In nucleotides, the CDR3 is TGTGCCAGCAGCTTGGACAGGGGGTTTTACAATGAGCAGTTCTTC. Translated, it gives CASSLDRGFYNEQFF.

This clone came up a few times. The genes are TRBV6-5 and TRBJ2-7; possibly TRBD1 for D (5 bases). Trimming removed 0 bases from V and 6 bases from J, with 12 bases in between. Germline CDR1 is MNHEY and CDR2 is SVGAGI. The CDR3 extends over 14 amino acids. In DNA form, the CDR3 reads TGTGCCAGCAGTTACTCTCGACAGACGGCCGAGCAGTACTTC. Protein sequence: CASSYSRQTAEQYF.

V gene TRBV29-1 combines with J gene TRBJ2-3; possible D gene TRBD2, 7 bases. Germline CDR1 reads SQVTM; CDR2 reads ANQGSEA. The germline V and J ends were trimmed by 6 bases and 1 base, with 20 bases remaining between them. The CDR3 is 16 residues long. The CDR3 reads CSVAKGRGQGTDTQYF. CDR3 nucleotide sequence: TGCAGCGTCGCTAAGGGGAGGGGACAAGGCACAGATACGCAGTATTTT.

The rearrangement joins TRBV5-1 to TRBJ2-7; 8 nucleotides line up with TRBD2. Germline CDR1 SGHRS, CDR2 YFSETQ. This CDR3 region has 14 residues. J lost 2 bases, V lost 6 bases, and 7 bases had no gene match. CDR3 protein: CASTRVSGTYEQYF. CDR3 DNA sequence: TGCGCCAGCACCCGGGTTAGCGGGACCTACGAGCAGTACTTC.

The chain carries TRBV7-2 and TRBJ2-1, with TRBD2 matching over 8 bases. CDR3 length: 13 amino acids. CDR1 SGHTA and CDR2 FQGNSA come from the germline V gene. V gave up 5 bases and J gave up 6 bases; unmatched junction bases: 3. Here the CDR3 reads CASSGSGINEQFF. The DNA of the CDR3 is TGTGCCAGCAGCGGTAGCGGGATCAATGAGCAGTTCTTC.

The rearrangement links TRBV4-2 to TRBJ2-5; D might be TRBD2 (6 bases). The CDR3 spans 15 residues. Per the germline V gene, CDR1 is LGHNA and CDR2 is YNFKEQ. V shed 1 base and J shed 1 base, with 10 bases lying between them. CDR3 DNA: TGTGCCAGCAGCCAAGTAGGCGGGGCCCAAGAGACCCAGTACTTC. Translation: CASSQVGGAQETQYF.

This chain links TRBV14 with TRBJ2-3, with TRBD2 matching over 9 bases. V gave up 1 base and J gave up 2 bases; unmatched junction bases: 1. Germline V gene data show CDR1 as SGHDN and CDR2 as FVKESK. The CDR3 extends over 15 amino acids. The CDR3 reads CASSQASGNTDTQYF. The CDR3 bases are TGTGCCAGCAGCCAAGCTAGCGGGAACACAGATACGCAGTATTTT.

In this sample, this clone turned up a few times. This chain connects TRBV7-9 to TRBJ2-5; no reliable D call. The V gene lost 4 bases and the J gene lost 5 bases, with 5 bases spanning the gap. The CDR3 sequence is 11 residues long. Germline CDR1 and CDR2: SEHNR and FQNEAQ (reference sequence). As DNA, the CDR3 is TGTGCCAGCAGCTCCATGGAGACCCAGTACTTC. Its translation: CASSSMETQYF.

The chain links TRBV7-2 to TRBJ2-3, with TRBD2 matching 7 bases. V lost 4 bases to trimming and J lost 0 bases; unmatched junction nucleotides: 7. This CDR3 is built from 16 residues. Germline loops: CDR1 SGHTA, CDR2 FQGNSA. CDR3 loop: CASSYLAVTSTDTQYF. The CDR3 bases are TGTGCCAGCAGCTACCTAGCGGTTACTAGCACAGATACGCAGTATTTT.

This clone came up a few times. The V gene is TRBV2, the J gene TRBJ2-5, with D perhaps TRBD1 or TRBD2 (5 bases each). Germline-derived CDR1 and CDR2 are SNHLY and FYNNEI. This CDR3 has 13 residues. Trimming removed 8 bases at V and 0 bases at J, with 10 bases between. Here the CDR3 reads CASARGHQETQYF. CDR3 sequence (DNA): TGTGCCAGCGCCCGGGGACACCAAGAGACCCAGTACTTC.

This chain connects TRBV5-4 to TRBJ2-7; D call uncertain. Trimming took off 1 base at V and 0 bases at J, with 5 bases between the two ends. Germline lookup yields CDR1 SGHNT and CDR2 YYREEE (reference sequence). The CDR3 length is 13 residues. CDR3 nucleotide sequence: TGTGCCAGCAGCTTGCTGAGCTCCTACGAGCAGTACTTC. It encodes CASSLLSSYEQYF.

V gene TRBV10-3 combines with J gene TRBJ2-2; D gene ambiguous. The CDR3 is made up of 12 amino acids. Per the germline V gene, CDR1 is ENHRY and CDR2 is SYGVKD. V was clipped by 3 bases and J by 7 bases, with 6 bases between them. CDR3 region: CAISDKGGELFF. CDR3 coding DNA: TGTGCCATCAGTGACAAGGGCGGGGAGCTGTTTTTT.

This clone was seen more than once but under ten times. The J gene is TRBJ2-3, the V gene TRBV29-1; no clear D. The CDR3 is made up of 13 amino acids. Germline assignment: CDR1 SQVTM and CDR2 ANQGSEA. V lost 1 base and J 3 bases, leaving 8 bases between the germline ends. This chain's CDR3 is CSVEGVVTDTQYF. The CDR3 region has the DNA TGCAGCGTTGAAGGCGTAGTGACAGATACGCAGTATTTT.

The genes are TRBV7-3 and TRBJ2-1; 7 nucleotides agree with TRBD2. Germline assignment: CDR1 SGHTA and CDR2 FQGTGA. The CDR3 length is 15 residues. Trimming removed 3 bases from V and 3 bases from J; junction bases left unmatched: 5. This chain's CDR3 is CASSLSKRGYNEQFF. DNA for the CDR3: TGTGCCAGCAGCTTGTCTAAGCGGGGCTACAATGAGCAGTTCTTC.

The CDR3, as DNA: TGTGCCAGCAGCGTCCAGGGAGTGAACACTGAAGCTTTCTTT. Translation: CASSVQGVNTEAFF. The chain uses TRBV7-2 and TRBJ1-1, with D maybe TRBD1 (5 bases). This CDR3 contains 14 residues. V was pared by 5 bases and J by 0 bases, with 10 bases between. Per germline, CDR1 SGHTA and CDR2 FQGNSA.

CDR3 coding DNA: TGTGCCTCCTCATCTGGGCAGCCCGGAGAAAAACTGTTTTTT. Its protein is CASSSGQPGEKLFF. This chain joins TRBV30 and TRBJ1-4; D is uncertain. Trimming removed 7 bases at V and 8 bases at J, with 20 bases between. CDR3 size: 14 residues. Germline-derived CDR1 and CDR2 are GTSNPN and SVGIG (reference sequence). Full variable domain (missing parts from reference TRBV30 and TRBJ1-4): SQTIHQWPATLVQPVGSPLSLECTVEGTSNPNLYWYRQAAGRGLQLLFYSVGIGQISSEVPQNLSASRPQDRQFILSSKKLLLSDSGFYLCASSSGQPGEKLFFGSGTQLSVL.

The J gene is TRBJ2-1, the V gene TRBV4-2; D unresolved. Germline values: CDR1 LGHNA, CDR2 YNFKEQ. The CDR3 is made up of 15 amino acids. Trimming removed 3 bases from V and 4 bases from J, with 13 bases in between. In DNA form, the CDR3 reads TGTGCCAGCAGCCAGTTAGCTGTGGGGTACAATGAGCAGTTCTTC. The encoded protein is CASSQLAVGYNEQFF.

V gene TRBV29-1 combines with J gene TRBJ2-3; TRBD2 agrees at 9 bases. With V trimmed by 6 bases and J by 1 base, 8 bases remained unmatched. The CDR3 contains 15 residues. Germline-derived CDR1 and CDR2 are SQVTM and ANQGSEA. As DNA, the CDR3 is TGCAGCGTGTCGGGAGCGGGAGGTCGCACAGATACGCAGTATTTT. Translation gives CSVSGAGGRTDTQYF.

This clone was counted between two and nine times. The J gene is TRBJ2-7, the V gene TRBV4-3; 7 nucleotides align to TRBD1. This CDR3 region has 14 residues. In germline, CDR1 is LGHNA, CDR2 YSLEER. J lost 3 bases, V lost 3 bases, and 5 bases had no gene match. CDR3 region: CASSHNRGDYEQYF. CDR3 DNA sequence: TGCGCCAGCAGCCATAACAGGGGCGACTACGAGCAGTACTTC.

The chain combines TRBV18 with TRBJ2-3, with no clear D. Germline V gene lookup returns CDR1 KGHSH and CDR2 LQKENI. Trimming took off 4 bases at V and 0 bases at J, with 11 bases between the two ends. The CDR3 is 15 residues long. The CDR3 protein is CASSQSSGSTDTQYF. The CDR3 nucleotides read TGTGCCAGCTCACAGTCATCTGGGAGCACAGATACGCAGTATTTT. Full variable domain (outside the CDR3, taken from reference TRBV18 and TRBJ2-3): NAGVMQNPRHLVRRRGQEARLRCSPMKGHSHVYWYRQLPEEGLKFMVYLQKENIIDESGMPKERFSAEFPKEGPSILRIQQVVRGDSAAYFCASSQSSGSTDTQYFGPGTRLTVL.

There are a few counts of this clone. V gene TRBV29-1 combines with J gene TRBJ2-7; D is tentatively TRBD1 or TRBD2 (5 bases each). Germline V lookup: CDR1 SQVTM, CDR2 ANQGSEA. Trimming cost V 4 bases and J 2 bases, with 12 bases left between them. The CDR3 has 13 residues. CDR3 DNA: TGCAGCGTTGTCCGGGACGGGCCCTACGAGCAGTACTTC. The encoded protein is CSVVRDGPYEQYF.

The chain carries TRBV7-9 and TRBJ2-1; 11 nucleotides agree with TRBD2. The CDR3 spans 16 residues. CDR1 is SEHNR, CDR2 FQNEAQ, per germline (reference sequence). With V trimmed by 5 bases and J by 6 bases, 9 bases remained unmatched. CDR3 sequence (DNA): TGTGCCAGCAGCCATCAGGTTACTAGCGGGAGCAATGAGCAGTTCTTC. Its translation is CASSHQVTSGSNEQFF. The variable domain in full, with the rest retrieved from reference TRBV7-9 and TRBJ2-1, is DTGVSQNPRHKITKRGQNVTFRCDPISEHNRLYWYRQTLGQGPEFLTYFQNEAQLEKSRLLSDRFSAERPKGSFSTLEIQRTEQGDSAMYLCASSHQVTSGSNEQFFGPGTRLTVL.

This clone was counted only a few times. This same CDR3 is encoded by further DNA sequences in the sample. This rearrangement joins TRBV29-1 to TRBJ2-5, with a tentative D call TRBD1 (5 bases). V was pared by 4 bases and J by 2 bases, with 8 bases between. The germline CDR1 and CDR2 sequences are SQVTM and ANQGSEA. This CDR3 has 12 amino acids. The DNA of the CDR3 is TGCAGCGTTGGACAGACTCAAGAGACCCAGTACTTC. Encoded protein: CSVGQTQETQYF.

The chain uses TRBV9 and TRBJ2-7; 7 bases are shared with TRBD1. Germline CDR1 SGDLS, CDR2 YYNGEE. Germline trimming cut 2 bases from V and 3 bases from J; bases unmatched to any gene: 8. CDR3 size: 15 residues. This chain's CDR3 is CASSVGQGVYYEQYF. The DNA of the CDR3 is TGTGCCAGCAGCGTCGGCCAGGGGGTATACTACGAGCAGTACTTC. The entire variable domain, with the rest obtained from reference TRBV9 and TRBJ2-7, is as follows: DSGVTQTPKHLITATGQRVTLRCSPRSGDLSVYWYQQSLDQGLQFLIQYYNGEERAKGNILERFSAQQFPDLHSELNLSSLELGDSALYFCASSVGQGVYYEQYFGPGTRLTVT.

This clone was found a few times. The J gene is TRBJ2-3, the V gene TRBV21-1; the tabulated D call, TRBD2, remains unverified against the DNA. TRBV21-1 is labeled a pseudogene. This CDR3 has 14 amino acids. DNA for the CDR3: TGTGCCAGCAGTTTAGCGGATACCACAGATACGCAGTATTTT. Its translation: CASSLADTTDTQYF.

The rearrangement links TRBV5-4 to TRBJ2-3; TRBD2 might be the D (6 bases). This CDR3 comprises 14 residues. Germline CDR1 and CDR2: SGHNT and YYREEE (reference sequence). V lost 0 bases and J lost 4, with 9 bases in between. The CDR3 is CASSLGTSSDTQYF. The CDR3 nucleotides are TGTGCCAGCAGCTTGGGAACTAGCTCAGATACGCAGTATTTT.